What follows are 19 T cell receptor beta chains derived from one specimen sequenced in a study of vaccination effects on CD4 cells after COVID-19. Before sequencing, viral peptide pools were used by the ViraFEST assay to expand antigen-specific CD4+ T cells. CD4+ T cell isolation took place after approximately 11 days of culture. Either the BNT162b2 or mRNA-1273 vaccine was given to participants in two doses. TCRdb's table, derived via immunoSEQ multiplex PCR, lists solely in-frame clones and lacks some. The sample contains 25,000 to 35,000 clones, around 80% of which appear only once. These TCRs are of unknown antigen specificity. The material sequenced was CD4+ T cells from PBMCs cultured with HCoV-NL63 spike peptides, taken after COVID-19 vaccination. These receptors originate from a human donor who received a COVID-19 vaccine. Some clones in this sample may be carry-over from other donors' samples.

The J gene is TRBJ1-1, the V gene TRBV19; tentatively, D is TRBD1 (6 bases). The CDR3 is 15 residues long. Per germline, CDR1 LNHDA and CDR2 SQIVND (reference sequence). V lost 2 bases, J lost 0 bases, and 10 bases lay in between. CDR3 sequence (DNA): TGTGCCAGTAGTATAAGGTCAGGGGTGAACACTGAAGCTTTCTTT. Residues: CASSIRSGVNTEAFF.

This rearrangement joins TRBV3-1 (or the pseudogene TRBV3-2) to TRBJ1-2; 12 bases map to TRBD1. The CDR3 consists of 14 residues. Germline loops: CDR1 LGHDT, CDR2 YNNKEL (reference sequence). V trimming: 1 base; J trimming: 8 bases; junction bases outside the gene matches: 2. The CDR3 DNA sequence: TGTGCCAGCAGCCAAGCGGGACAGGGGGCGGGCTACACCTTC. Its translation: CASSQAGQGAGYTF.

The chain employs TRBV7-8 and TRBJ2-7; 8 bases agree with TRBD2. Unmatched junction bases numbered 2, after V lost 5 bases and J lost 2 bases. The CDR3 is 13 residues long. Germline CDR1 is SGHVS and CDR2 is FQNEAQ. CDR3 in DNA: TGTGCCAGCAGCCACGGGAGGGCCTACGAGCAGTACGTC. Translation gives CASSHGRAYEQYV.

J is TRBJ2-5 and V is TRBV29-1; D may be TRBD2 (6 bases). Trimming left V 4 bases short and J 1 base short, with 10 bases between. Germline lookup yields CDR1 SQVTM and CDR2 ANQGSEA. The CDR3 sequence is 13 residues long. Here the CDR3 DNA reads TGCAGCGTTGCCCGGGACTCCCAAGAGACCCAGTACTTC. This encodes CSVARDSQETQYF.

This chain links TRBV2 with TRBJ2-1; the match to TRBD2 covers 8 bases. CDR1 SNHLY and CDR2 FYNNEI come from the germline V gene. V shed 5 bases and J 6 bases; nucleotides not matched to a gene: 6. This CDR3 contains 14 residues. CDR3 loop: CASSIAGMGNEQFF. The DNA of the CDR3 is TGTGCCAGCAGTATAGCGGGGATGGGCAATGAGCAGTTCTTC.

The chain couples TRBV9 to TRBJ2-7, with 9 bases matching TRBD1. This CDR3 region has 14 residues. Germline V gene lookup returns CDR1 SGDLS and CDR2 YYNGEE. J lost 9 bases, V lost 0 bases, and 7 bases had no gene match. The CDR3 nucleotides are TGTGCCAGCAGCGTAGAGAGACAGGGGGGTAGGCAGTACGTC. This sequence encodes CASSVERQGGRQYV.

This chain connects TRBV2 to TRBJ1-5; no clear D. Deletions cut 7 bases from V and 0 bases from J, with 7 bases between. The V gene's germline CDR1 is SNHLY and CDR2 FYNNEI. This CDR3 has 13 amino acids. CDR3 amino acids: CASTFYSNQPQHF. DNA of the CDR3: TGTGCCAGCACCTTCTATAGCAATCAGCCCCAGCATTTT.

This chain connects TRBV6-6 to TRBJ1-4; D is unresolved. In germline, CDR1 is MNHNY, CDR2 SVGAGI (reference sequence). The CDR3 spans 13 residues. Deletions cut 5 bases from V and 3 bases from J, with 7 bases between. The CDR3 loop reads CASSGVANEKLFF. The CDR3 DNA is TGTGCCAGCAGTGGTGTGGCTAATGAAAAACTGTTTTTT.

The sample holds a few counts of this clone. This CDR3 is CASSTMNQPQHF. For the CDR3, the DNA is TGTGCCAGCTCAACCATGAATCAGCCCCAGCATTTT. V is TRBV18 and J is TRBJ1-5; the D is unclear. The CDR3 extends over 12 amino acids. In germline, CDR1 is KGHSH, CDR2 LQKENI. The germline V and J ends were trimmed by 5 bases and 4 bases, with 6 bases remaining between them.

This chain connects TRBV4-1 to TRBJ2-5; 13 nucleotides agree with TRBD2. This CDR3 comprises 18 residues. Germline values: CDR1 MGHRA, CDR2 YSYEKL. The V segment lost 1 base and the J segment 0 bases; nucleotides outside the gene matches: 5. This CDR3 is CASSQGGLAGPYQETQYF. The CDR3, as DNA: TGCGCCAGCAGCCAAGGGGGACTAGCGGGGCCCTACCAAGAGACCCAGTACTTC.

The V and J genes are TRBV6-5 and TRBJ2-3; a weak D match, TRBD2 (6 bases). V was cut by 11 bases and J by 5 bases, with 20 bases left in between. CDR1 MNHEY and CDR2 SVGAGI come from the germline V gene. The CDR3 has 14 residues. CDR3 region: CASSIQPSEDTQYF. The CDR3 DNA is TGTGCCTCCTCGATCCAACCTAGCGAAGATACGCAGTATTTT.

The genes are TRBV15 and TRBJ2-2; D might be TRBD1 (6 bases). CDR3 length equals 16 residues. Germline CDR1 and CDR2: LNHNV and YYDKDF (reference sequence). V lost 2 bases and J lost 3, with 13 bases in between. The CDR3 DNA follows: TGTGCCACCAGCAGACCATTAACAGGGTACACCGGGGAGCTGTTTTTT. Translation gives CATSRPLTGYTGELFF.

This clone was seen a single time. V and J are TRBV9 and TRBJ2-1, with D possibly TRBD1 on 5 matching bases. CDR3 length equals 13 residues. With 4 bases removed from V and 4 bases from J, the gap between germline ends came to 9 bases. Germline V lookup: CDR1 SGDLS, CDR2 YYNGEE. CDR3: CASSPTDYNEQFF. The CDR3 nucleotides read TGTGCCAGCAGCCCGACAGATTACAATGAGCAGTTCTTC.

The rearrangement joins TRBV3-1 (or the pseudogene TRBV3-2) to TRBJ2-3, with D possibly matching TRBD2 (5 bases). CDR3 size: 17 residues. Trimming pared 1 base from V and 2 bases from J, leaving 16 bases between. Germline V gene lookup returns CDR1 LGHDT and CDR2 YNNKEL (reference sequence). The CDR3 protein is CASSQAVGLAVTDTQYF. The DNA for the CDR3 is TGTGCCAGCAGCCAAGCGGTAGGGCTAGCTGTCACAGATACGCAGTATTTT.

This chain links TRBV9 with TRBJ2-1; D is possibly TRBD2 (6 bases). Deletions cut 0 bases from V and 5 bases from J, with 12 bases between. Looked up from germline, CDR1 is SGDLS and CDR2 is YYNGEE. The CDR3 contains 15 residues. The CDR3 protein is CASSVGGAMNNEQFF. Written as DNA, the CDR3 is TGTGCCAGCAGCGTAGGCGGGGCCATGAACAATGAGCAGTTCTTC. The complete variable domain, with remaining parts taken from reference TRBV9 and TRBJ2-1, reads DSGVTQTPKHLITATGQRVTLRCSPRSGDLSVYWYQQSLDQGLQFLIQYYNGEERAKGNILERFSAQQFPDLHSELNLSSLELGDSALYFCASSVGGAMNNEQFFGPGTRLTVL.

CDR3: CASSLRGNTEAFF. In DNA, the CDR3 is TGTGCCAGCAGTTTGAGGGGGAACACTGAAGCTTTCTTT. The chain carries TRBV6-5 and TRBJ1-1; the D gene is possibly TRBD1 (5 bases). The CDR3 extends over 13 amino acids. Germline CDR1 MNHEY, CDR2 SVGAGI. Trimming took off 4 bases at V and 1 base at J, with 7 bases between the two ends.

The chain carries TRBV5-1 and TRBJ2-5; unclear D gene. The CDR3 spans 14 residues. The V gene's germline CDR1 is SGHRS and CDR2 YFSETQ. Trimming shortened V by 3 bases and J by 4 bases, and 13 bases separated the two germline ends. The CDR3 protein is CASSSLSFGETQYF. The CDR3 region has the DNA TGCGCCAGCAGCTCTTTAAGTTTTGGAGAGACCCAGTACTTC.

To note about this clone: Other DNA sequences from this sample encode an identical CDR3 as well. The rearrangement uses TRBV20-1 and TRBJ2-7; TRBD1 agrees at 9 bases. Germline V lookup: CDR1 DFQATT, CDR2 SNEGSKA (reference sequence). CDR3 size: 13 residues. The trim removed 3 bases at V and 2 bases at J, leaving 2 bases unmatched. This CDR3 reads CSASTGGTYEQYV. The CDR3 DNA follows: TGCAGTGCTAGTACAGGGGGCACCTACGAGCAGTACGTC.

This CDR3 is CATSRADSYEQYV. The CDR3 coding sequence is TGTGCCACCAGCAGAGCCGACAGCTACGAGCAGTACGTC. The chain recombines TRBV15 with TRBJ2-7; D may be TRBD1 (5 bases). This CDR3 has 13 amino acids. Germline CDR1 and CDR2: LNHNV and YYDKDF (reference sequence). V gave up 1 base and J gave up 3 bases, with 7 bases separating them.